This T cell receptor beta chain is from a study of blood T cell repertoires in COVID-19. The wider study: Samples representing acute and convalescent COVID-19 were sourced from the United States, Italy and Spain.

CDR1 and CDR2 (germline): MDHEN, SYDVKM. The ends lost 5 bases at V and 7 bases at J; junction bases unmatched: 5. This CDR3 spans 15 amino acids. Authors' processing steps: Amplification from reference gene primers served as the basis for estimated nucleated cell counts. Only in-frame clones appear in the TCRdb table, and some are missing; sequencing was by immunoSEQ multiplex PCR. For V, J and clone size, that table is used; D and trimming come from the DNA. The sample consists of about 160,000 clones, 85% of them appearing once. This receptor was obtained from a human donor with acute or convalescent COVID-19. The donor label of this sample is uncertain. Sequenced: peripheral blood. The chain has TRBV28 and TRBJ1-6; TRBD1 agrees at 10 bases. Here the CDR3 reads CASSTEGQGNSPLHF. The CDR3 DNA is TGTGCCAGCAGTACGGAGGGACAGGGGAATTCACCCCTCCACTTT.